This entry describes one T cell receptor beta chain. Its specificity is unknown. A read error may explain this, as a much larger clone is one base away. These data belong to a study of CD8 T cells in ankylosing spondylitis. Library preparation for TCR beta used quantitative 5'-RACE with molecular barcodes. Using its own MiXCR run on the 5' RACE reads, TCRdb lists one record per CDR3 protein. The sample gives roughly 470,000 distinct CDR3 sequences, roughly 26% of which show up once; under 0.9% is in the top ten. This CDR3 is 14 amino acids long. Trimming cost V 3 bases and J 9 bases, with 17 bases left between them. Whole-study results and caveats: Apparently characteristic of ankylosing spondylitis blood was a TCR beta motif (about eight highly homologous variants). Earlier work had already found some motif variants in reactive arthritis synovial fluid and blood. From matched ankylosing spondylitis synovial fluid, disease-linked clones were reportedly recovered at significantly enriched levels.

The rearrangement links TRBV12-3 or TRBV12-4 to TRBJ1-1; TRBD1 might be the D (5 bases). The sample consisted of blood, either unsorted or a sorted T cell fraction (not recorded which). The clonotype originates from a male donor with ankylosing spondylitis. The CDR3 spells CASSFQGAQGQAFF. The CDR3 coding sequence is TGTGCCAGCAGTTTTCAAGGGGCGCAGGGTCAAGCTTTCTTT.